A single sample gave rise to the 11 T cell receptor beta chains below, sequenced in a study of response to subunit inactivated influenza vaccine. Each CDR3 protein is one row after TCRdb ran MiXCR on the RT-PCR reads. The table shows some 600,000 distinct CDR3 sequences, with 14% occurring only once. The input for sequencing was PBMCs from blood, taken 14 days before vaccination. The receptors shown here come from a man aged 45-60 years who received an inactivated influenza vaccine.

This clonotype was counted a few times. CDR3 loop: CANYREGNSGANVLTF. In nucleotides, the CDR3 is TGTGCCAATTACAGGGAGGGGAACTCTGGGGCCAACGTCCTGACTTTC. The gene calls are TRBV7-9 and TRBJ2-6, with a weak D call TRBD2 (7 bases). Per the germline V gene, CDR1 is SEHNR and CDR2 is FQNEAQ (reference sequence). The CDR3 totals 16 residues. The V and J ends lost 10 bases and 0 bases respectively, with 16 bases between them. Supplemented by reference TRBV7-9 and TRBJ2-6, the full variable domain reads DTGVSQNPRHKITKRGQNVTFRCDPISEHNRLYWYRQTLGQGPEFLTYFQNEAQLEKSRLLSDRFSAERPKGSFSTLEIQRTEQGDSAMYLCANYREGNSGANVLTFGAGSRLTVL.

This clonotype appeared many times. V is TRBV3-1 and J is TRBJ1-3; D not resolved. From germline, CDR1 is LGHDT and CDR2 YNNKEL (reference sequence). This CDR3 spans 14 amino acids. Trimming shortened V by 6 bases and J by 3 bases, and 12 bases separated the two germline ends. The CDR3 nucleotides are TGTGCCAGCAGACGGATCGGTCGTGGAAACACCATATATTTT. Protein sequence: CASRRIGRGNTIYF.

This sequence joins TRBV20-1 and TRBJ2-7; TRBD2 matches at 12 bases. CDR1 and CDR2 from the germline V gene are DFQATT and SNEGSKA (reference sequence). V lost 4 bases, J lost 0 bases, and 4 bases stayed unmatched. This CDR3 is built from 15 residues. The CDR3 loop reads CSAIGLAGFSYEQYF. For the CDR3, the DNA is TGCAGTGCTATTGGACTAGCGGGATTCTCCTACGAGCAGTACTTC.

The chain uses TRBV4-1 and TRBJ2-5; 11 bases match TRBD2. V shed 8 bases, J shed 1 base, and the junction held 3 bases outside the gene matches. The CDR3 consists of 14 residues. Germline values: CDR1 MGHRA, CDR2 YSYEKL. CDR3 DNA sequence: TGCGCCAGCGCTAGCGGGGGGCCCCAAGAGACCCAGTACTTC. The encoded protein is CASASGGPQETQYF.

The chain joins TRBV6-1 to TRBJ2-5, with 9 positions matching TRBD2. Per the germline V gene, CDR1 is MNHNS and CDR2 is SASEGT. Trimming removed 6 bases from V and 5 bases from J; junction bases left unmatched: 7. The CDR3 length is 14 residues. CDR3 in amino acids: CASSSLAGLETQYF. CDR3 nucleotides: TGTGCCAGCAGCTCGCTAGCGGGATTGGAGACCCAGTACTTC.

The rearrangement joins TRBV13 to TRBJ1-1; D is unresolved. The CDR3 extends over 16 amino acids. With 2 bases removed from V and 5 bases from J, the gap between germline ends came to 18 bases. In germline, CDR1 is PRHDT, CDR2 FYEKMQ (reference sequence). CDR3 amino acids: CASSLLTRVRGTEAFF. CDR3 DNA sequence: TGTGCCAGCAGCTTACTTACGCGGGTGCGAGGGACTGAAGCTTTCTTT.

This clonotype was observed a handful of times. CDR3 sequence: CASSLNYVLAGVSYNEQFF. The CDR3, as DNA: TGTGCCAGCAGCTTAAACTACGTACTAGCGGGAGTTTCCTACAATGAGCAGTTCTTC. The chain couples TRBV7-8 to TRBJ2-1; 11 bases agree with TRBD2. From germline, CDR1 is SGHVS and CDR2 FQNEAQ. This CDR3 is built from 19 residues. Losses at the gene ends were 2 bases for V and 1 base for J; bases not matched to a gene: 10. Using reference TRBV7-8 and TRBJ2-1 for the parts outside the CDR3, the full variable domain is GAGVSQSPRYKVAKRGQDVALRCDPISGHVSLFWYQQALGQGPEFLTYFQNEAQLDKSGLPSDRFFAERPEGSVSTLKIQRTQQEDSAVYLCASSLNYVLAGVSYNEQFFGPGTRLTVL.

This clonotype was seen at least ten times. The gene calls are TRBV7-2 and TRBJ1-2; D unresolved. The CDR3 contains 13 residues. V was clipped by 5 bases and J by 3 bases, with 10 bases between them. Germline-derived CDR1 and CDR2 are SGHTA and FQGNSA. The CDR3 DNA reads TGTGCCAGCAGCGTCGATACAGACTATGGCTACACCTTC. This sequence encodes CASSVDTDYGYTF.

The gene calls are TRBV7-2 and TRBJ2-5; possibly TRBD1 for D (6 bases). Between the trimmed V and J ends, which lost 5 bases and 2 bases, there was a span of 9 bases. From germline, CDR1 is SGHTA and CDR2 FQGNSA. The CDR3 is made up of 13 amino acids. CDR3 nucleotides: TGTGCCAGCAGCGCCAGGGGTCAAGAGACCCAGTACTTC. Encoded protein: CASSARGQETQYF.

In its sample, this clonotype was seen a few times. The chain has TRBV18 and TRBJ2-2; D might be TRBD1 or TRBD2, each matching 5 bases. The germline gives CDR1 KGHSH, CDR2 LQKENI. Trimming shortened V by 3 bases and J by 6 bases, and 17 bases separated the two germline ends. This CDR3 region has 16 residues. This chain's CDR3 is CASSPGAQVMSGELFF. Here the CDR3 DNA reads TGTGCCAGCTCACCCGGGGCACAGGTTATGTCCGGGGAGCTGTTTTTT.

The rearrangement links TRBV27 to TRBJ2-2, with D perhaps TRBD1 (5 bases). Trimming took 5 bases from V and 6 from J, leaving 13 bases between them. The CDR3 consists of 14 residues. Germline values: CDR1 MNHEY, CDR2 SMNVEV (reference sequence). The CDR3 DNA follows: TGTGCCAGCAGTCCCCCGGGCAGGGCCGGGGAGCTGTTTTTT. It yields the protein CASSPPGRAGELFF.